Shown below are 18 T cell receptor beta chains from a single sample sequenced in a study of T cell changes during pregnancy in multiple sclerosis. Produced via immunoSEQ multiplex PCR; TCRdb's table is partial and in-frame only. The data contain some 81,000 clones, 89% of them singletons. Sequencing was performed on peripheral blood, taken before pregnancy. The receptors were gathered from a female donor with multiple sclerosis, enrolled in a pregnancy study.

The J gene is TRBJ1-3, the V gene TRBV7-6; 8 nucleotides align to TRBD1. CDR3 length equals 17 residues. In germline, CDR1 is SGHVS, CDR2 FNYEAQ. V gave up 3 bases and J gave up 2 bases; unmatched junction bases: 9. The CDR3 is CASSFQTGEIAGNTIYF. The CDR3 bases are TGTGCCAGCAGCTTCCAGACAGGGGAGATCGCTGGAAACACCATATATTTT.

In nucleotides, the CDR3 is TGTGCCTGGATACCAGGGGTGGCTTTCTTT. Translating it yields CAWIPGVAFF. The chain employs TRBV30 and TRBJ1-1, with D tentatively TRBD1 (6 bases). From germline, CDR1 is GTSNPN and CDR2 SVGIG (reference sequence). Trimming removed 4 bases at V and 11 bases at J, with 11 bases between. The CDR3 is 10 amino acids. Complete variable domain (other parts from reference TRBV30 and TRBJ1-1): SQTIHQWPATLVQPVGSPLSLECTVEGTSNPNLYWYRQAAGRGLQLLFYSVGIGQISSEVPQNLSASRPQDRQFILSSKKLLLSDSGFYLCAWIPGVAFFGQGTRLTVV.

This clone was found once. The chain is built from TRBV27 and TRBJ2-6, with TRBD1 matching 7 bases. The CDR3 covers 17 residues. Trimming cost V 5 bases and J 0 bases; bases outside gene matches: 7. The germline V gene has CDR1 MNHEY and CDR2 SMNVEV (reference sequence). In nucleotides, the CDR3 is TGTGCCAGCAGTCCGTGGACAGGAACCTCTGGGGCCAACGTCCTGACTTTC. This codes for CASSPWTGTSGANVLTF.

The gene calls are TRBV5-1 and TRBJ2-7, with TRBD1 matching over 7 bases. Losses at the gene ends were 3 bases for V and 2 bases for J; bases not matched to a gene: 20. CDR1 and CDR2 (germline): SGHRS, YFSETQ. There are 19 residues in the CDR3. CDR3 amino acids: CASSSPTGTLWVSPYEQYF. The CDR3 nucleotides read TGCGCCAGCAGCTCTCCGACAGGGACCCTTTGGGTATCCCCCTACGAGCAGTACTTC.

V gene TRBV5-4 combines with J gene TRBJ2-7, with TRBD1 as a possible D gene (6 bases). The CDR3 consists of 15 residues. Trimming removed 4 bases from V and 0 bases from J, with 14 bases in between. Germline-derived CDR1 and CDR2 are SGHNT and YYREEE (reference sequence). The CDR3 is CASSRSVGASYEQYF. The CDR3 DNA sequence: TGTGCCAGCAGCCGTAGTGTGGGGGCCTCCTACGAGCAGTACTTC.

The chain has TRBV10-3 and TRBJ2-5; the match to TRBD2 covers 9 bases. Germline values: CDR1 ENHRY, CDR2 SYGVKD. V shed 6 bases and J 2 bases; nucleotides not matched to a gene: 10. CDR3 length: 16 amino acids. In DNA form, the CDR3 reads TGTGCCATCAGCCAGAAAAGCGGGGGGAGTCAAGAGACCCAGTACTTC. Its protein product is CAISQKSGGSQETQYF.

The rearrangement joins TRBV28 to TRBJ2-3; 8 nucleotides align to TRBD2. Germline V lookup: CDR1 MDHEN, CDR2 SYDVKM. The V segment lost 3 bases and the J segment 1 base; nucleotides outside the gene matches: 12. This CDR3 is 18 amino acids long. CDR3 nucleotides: TGTGCCAGCAGTTTCCGCCACAGAAGCGGGGGACGCACAGATACGCAGTATTTT. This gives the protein CASSFRHRSGGRTDTQYF.

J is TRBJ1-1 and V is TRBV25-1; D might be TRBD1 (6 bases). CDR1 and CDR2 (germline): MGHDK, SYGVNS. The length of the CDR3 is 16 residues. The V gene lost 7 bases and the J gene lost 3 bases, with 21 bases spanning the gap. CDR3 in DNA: TGTGCCAGCATCCCTCCCAAGGGGGACGGGGACACTGAAGCTTTCTTT. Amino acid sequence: CASIPPKGDGDTEAFF.

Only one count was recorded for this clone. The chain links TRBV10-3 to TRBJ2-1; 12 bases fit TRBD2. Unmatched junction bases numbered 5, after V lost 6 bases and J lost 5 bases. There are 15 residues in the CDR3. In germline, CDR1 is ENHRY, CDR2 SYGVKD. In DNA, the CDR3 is TGTGCCATCAGAAAGACTAGCGGGGGTAACAATGAGCAGTTCTTC. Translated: CAIRKTSGGNNEQFF.

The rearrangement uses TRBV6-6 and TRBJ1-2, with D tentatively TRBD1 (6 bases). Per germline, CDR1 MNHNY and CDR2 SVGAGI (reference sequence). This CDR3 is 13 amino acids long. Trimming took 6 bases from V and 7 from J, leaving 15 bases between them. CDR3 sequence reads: CASRPPGDGGYTF. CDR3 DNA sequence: TGTGCCAGCAGGCCCCCAGGGGATGGTGGCTACACCTTC.

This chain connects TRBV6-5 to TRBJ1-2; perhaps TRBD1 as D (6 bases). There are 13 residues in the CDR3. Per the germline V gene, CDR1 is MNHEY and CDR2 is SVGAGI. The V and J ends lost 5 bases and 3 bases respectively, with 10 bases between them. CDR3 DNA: TGTGCCAGCAGTGCACAGGGTTACTATGGCTACACCTTC. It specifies CASSAQGYYGYTF.

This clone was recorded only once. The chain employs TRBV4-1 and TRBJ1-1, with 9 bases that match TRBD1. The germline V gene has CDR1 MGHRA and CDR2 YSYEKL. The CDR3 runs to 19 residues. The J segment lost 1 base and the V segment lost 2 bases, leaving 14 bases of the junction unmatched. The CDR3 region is CASSQNKLRDRVTNTEAFF. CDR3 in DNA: TGCGCCAGCAGCCAAAATAAACTCCGGGACAGGGTCACGAACACTGAAGCTTTCTTT.

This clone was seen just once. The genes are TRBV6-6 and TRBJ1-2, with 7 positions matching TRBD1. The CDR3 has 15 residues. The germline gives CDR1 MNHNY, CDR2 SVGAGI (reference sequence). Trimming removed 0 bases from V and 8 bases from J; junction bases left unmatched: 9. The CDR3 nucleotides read TGTGCCAGCAGTTACTCTCCCGGGACAGCTCGAGGCTACACCTTC. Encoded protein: CASSYSPGTARGYTF.

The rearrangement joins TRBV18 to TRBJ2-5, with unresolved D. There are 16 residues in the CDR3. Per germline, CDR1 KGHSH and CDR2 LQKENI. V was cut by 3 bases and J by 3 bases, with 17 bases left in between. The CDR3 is CASSPLPHRSEETQYF. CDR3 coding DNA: TGTGCCAGCTCACCTCTTCCCCATCGAAGCGAAGAGACCCAGTACTTC. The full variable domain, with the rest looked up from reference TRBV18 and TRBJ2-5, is NAGVMQNPRHLVRRRGQEARLRCSPMKGHSHVYWYRQLPEEGLKFMVYLQKENIIDESGMPKERFSAEFPKEGPSILRIQQVVRGDSAAYFCASSPLPHRSEETQYFGPGTRLLVL.

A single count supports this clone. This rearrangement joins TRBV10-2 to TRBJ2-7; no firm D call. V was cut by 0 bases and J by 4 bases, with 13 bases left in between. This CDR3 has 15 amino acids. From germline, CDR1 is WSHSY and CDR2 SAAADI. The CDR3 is CASSESTLRVYEQYF. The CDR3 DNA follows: TGCGCCAGCAGTGAGTCGACGCTTCGGGTTTACGAGCAGTACTTC.

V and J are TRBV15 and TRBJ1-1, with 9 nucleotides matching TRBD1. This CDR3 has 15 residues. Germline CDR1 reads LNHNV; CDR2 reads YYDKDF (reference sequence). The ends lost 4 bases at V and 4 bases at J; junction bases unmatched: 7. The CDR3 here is CATSNTRDRATEAFF. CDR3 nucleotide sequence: TGTGCCACCAGCAACACCCGGGACAGGGCCACTGAAGCTTTCTTT.

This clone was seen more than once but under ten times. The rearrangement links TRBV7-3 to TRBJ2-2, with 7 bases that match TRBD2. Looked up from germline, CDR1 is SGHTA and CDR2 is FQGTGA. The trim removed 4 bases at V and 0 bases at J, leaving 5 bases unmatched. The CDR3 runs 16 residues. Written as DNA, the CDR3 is TGTGCCAGCAGCTCCGTGGCGGGGGCGAACACCGGGGAGCTGTTTTTT. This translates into CASSSVAGANTGELFF. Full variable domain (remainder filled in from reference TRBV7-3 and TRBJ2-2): GAGVSQTPSNKVTEKGKYVELRCDPISGHTALYWYRQSLGQGPEFLIYFQGTGAADDSGLPNDRFFAVRPEGSVSTLKIQRTERGDSAVYLCASSSVAGANTGELFFGEGSRLTVL.

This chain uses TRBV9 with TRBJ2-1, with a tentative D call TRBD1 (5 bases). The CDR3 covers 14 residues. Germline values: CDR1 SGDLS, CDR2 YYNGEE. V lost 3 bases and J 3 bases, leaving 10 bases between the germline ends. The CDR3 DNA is TGTGCCAGCAGCGCCTCAGGGTACTACAATGAGCAGTTCTTC. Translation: CASSASGYYNEQFF. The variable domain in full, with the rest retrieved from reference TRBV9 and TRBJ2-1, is DSGVTQTPKHLITATGQRVTLRCSPRSGDLSVYWYQQSLDQGLQFLIQYYNGEERAKGNILERFSAQQFPDLHSELNLSSLELGDSALYFCASSASGYYNEQFFGPGTRLTVL.